This note documents a single T cell receptor beta chain sequence. Its matching antigen is unknown. Only in-frame clones appear in the TCRdb table, and some are missing; sequencing was by immunoSEQ multiplex PCR. The data show 150,000 or so clones, with 94% seen just once and under 6% held by the top ten. The data originate from a study of T cell responses to AZD1222 COVID-19 vaccine. Study results and limitations: Seropositive status at baseline applied to only 5 to 7 AZD1222 recipients. The reported proportion of spike-specific TCRs targeting unmutated variant regions was nearly half. Mapped onto spike, vaccine-associated CD4 TCRs spanned it and were dominant at 160-218 and 743-854. Spike-specific TCR breadth and depth rose after two AZD1222 doses.

The germline CDR1 and CDR2 sequences are MDHEN and SYDVKM. Unmatched junction bases numbered 4, after V lost 4 bases and J lost 0 bases. The CDR3 sequence is 17 residues long. This TCR was sampled from an adult who received the AZD1222 COVID-19 vaccine. This material consisted of peripheral blood, taken 28 days after the second AZD1222 dose. V usage is TRBV28 and J usage is TRBJ2-2, with TRBD2 matching over 11 bases. The DNA of the CDR3 is TGTGCCAGCAGTTGGGGGGGACTAGCGGCGAACACCGGGGAGCTGTTTTTT. Its protein is CASSWGGLAANTGELFF. The variable domain in full, completed from reference TRBV28 and TRBJ2-2, reads DVKVTQSSRYLVKRTGEKVFLECVQDMDHENMFWYRQDPGLGLRLIYFSYDVKMKEKGDIPEGYSVSREKKERFSLILESASTNQTSMYLCASSWGGLAANTGELFFGEGSRLTVL.